This TCR beta chain was captured by sequencing in a study of neoadjuvant anti-PD-1 for oral cavity cancer. General observations from the study: Each response group had just a few patients in TCR analyses.

The V end lost 5 bases, the J end lost 2 bases, and 12 bases lay between the germline ends. This CDR3 has 14 amino acids. Looked up from germline, CDR1 is MNHNY and CDR2 is SVGAGI (reference sequence). About this clone: Its antigen is as yet unknown.

Time point here: after neoadjuvant nivolumab, at surgical resection. Using immunoSEQ multiplex PCR, the repertoire was profiled, and TCRdb retains in-frame clones only, with some absent. The sample lists about 14,000 clones; 65% to 85% were seen once. This sequence joins TRBV6-6 and TRBJ2-5, with D unresolved. This receptor was identified in a person aged 35 to 85 with oral cavity squamous cell carcinoma. This specimen consisted of PBMCs, obtained after nivolumab (anti-PD-1) treatment. The CDR3 spells CASSARAAQETQYF. Here the CDR3 DNA reads TGTGCCAGCAGTGCCCGGGCGGCTCAAGAGACCCAGTACTTC.